This T cell receptor (beta chain) was identified in a study of shared clonotypes between healthy human individuals (dated by TCRdb to 2020 to 2022). In the study overall: The cohort comprised a couple of women and three men aged 18 to 49 years. For each donor, CD4 naive and CD4 memory were each given three plates, CD8 naive was given two plates, and CD8 memory was given one plate. The study deeply sequenced blood TCR repertoires of about 5 healthy adults to estimate repertoire size and the extent of clonotype sharing between individuals. Libraries were prepared and TCR repertoires were sequenced by different laboratories using diverse techniques, in order to increase sequencing depth and limit assay-specific biases. Between about 0.85 and 9.5 billion PBMCs per donor were obtained by leukapheresis.

Measured from the cysteine to the phenylalanine, the CDR3 is 16 residues long. The read is trimmed to its CDR3 DNA, 48 bases read in frame from base 1. Sequences LGHNA (CDR1) and YSLEER (CDR2) are obtained from the germline V gene. V is reduced by 3 bases and J by 5 bases, leaving a spacing of 19 bases between them. Findings and caveats that apply to the study as a whole: Naive subsets generally had larger estimated clonotype richness than memory subsets. When a few donors were compared, the shared fraction of clonotypes was approximately 5% for naive CD4, 3% to 4% for naive CD8, more than 2% for memory CD4, and roughly 0.43% for memory CD8. Rarefaction of sorted-subset datasets indicated incomplete sequencing despite the large sequencing depth. Clonotypes shared by all four sorted-subset donors showed higher generation probabilities than non-shared clonotypes. Because the study included a small number of donors, the genetic and exposure-history diversity represented was limited. Only blood was sampled, and tissue TCR repertoires likely differ from those in blood. Pairwise subsampling led to the expectation that sequencing depth would affect the degree of clonotype sharing among donors.

CD8 naive samples were obtained by positive selection for CCR7 among CD45RO-negative cells, yielding a CD45RA+CCR7+ population from which TemRA cells were excluded. The donors were healthy, HIV-negative adults who had no recently reported acute infections or vaccinations. Every donor was a Caucasian adult living in Nashville, Tennessee, USA. After blood collection by leukapheresis, PBMCs were isolated using Ficoll-Histopaque density gradient centrifugation and then cryopreserved in the vapor phase of liquid nitrogen. Analytical flow cytometry was used to check the purity and quantity of every magnetically sorted T cell population. From each sorted fraction, genomic DNA was isolated and quantified by UV absorbance on a Nanodrop 2000c. Using the deep immunoSEQ assay, TCR CDR3 regions were amplified from genomic DNA by multiplex PCR. Extracted genomic DNA from each cell subset was distributed evenly across all wells of several immunoSEQ 96-well plates, and each plate was treated as a replicate. For sorted subsets, about 200 ng genomic DNA, equal to about 30,000 T cell genomes, was loaded into each replicate PCR. Purified libraries were measured with a Qubit 3.0 fluorometer, size-checked on a Bioanalyzer 2100, and measured again with the KAPA Library Quantification kit. Every immunoSEQ 96-well plate was sequenced on a separate single-read 150-cycle Illumina NextSeq 550 flow cell. Per the source publication's procedure: Because only junctional sequences without quality scores were contained in the immunoSEQ output, filtering matching that applied to full-length reads could not be performed. Sequences were annotated with PyIR, a Python wrapper for IgBLAST v1.9, and V/J genes and CDR3 were assigned using IMGT germline references. Reads with weak V/J assignments (E-value above 1e-6), missing CDR3, stop codons, out-of-frame junctions, or ambiguous translated residues were removed. V3J clonotypes were defined as sequences sharing an identical inferred V gene, J gene, and CDR3 amino acid sequence. To compute the percentage overlap between repertoires, the number of shared unique clonotypes was divided by the size of the smaller repertoire. RTK rarefaction, the Chao1 estimator, and Recon v2.1 estimates of unobserved clonotypes were used to assess repertoire richness. Generation probabilities were computed with OLGA for all TCRbeta clonotypes obtained by the gDNA method from a few donors. As stored in TCRdb, this immuneACCESS dataset retains in-frame rearrangements with V and J assigned. A fraction of the clones does not appear; measured against another copy, unresolved V genes explain less than half of the discrepancy, and the remainder lacks a known reason. V and J calls and clone size are as listed in that table; D and trimming were resolved from the DNA. The sample table records 1.5 million to 2.5 million clones; about 95% of these occur just once. Of the sample, approximately 1% falls within the top ten clones.

Notes on this clone: Its antigen is unknown. Qualities for individual bases were not recorded, and no much larger clone is one base off.

The receptor's source is a young man in good health. Sequencing used naive CD8+ T cells sorted from blood. The cell subset or site label on this specimen signifies: CD45RA+CCR7+. The chain was built from TRBV4-3 and TRBJ2-5, with a weak D call of TRBD1 (6 bases match). The CDR3 reads CASSQDWQGTGETQYF. The base sequence is TGCGCCAGCAGCCAGGATTGGCAGGGGACGGGGGAGACCCAGTACTTC.